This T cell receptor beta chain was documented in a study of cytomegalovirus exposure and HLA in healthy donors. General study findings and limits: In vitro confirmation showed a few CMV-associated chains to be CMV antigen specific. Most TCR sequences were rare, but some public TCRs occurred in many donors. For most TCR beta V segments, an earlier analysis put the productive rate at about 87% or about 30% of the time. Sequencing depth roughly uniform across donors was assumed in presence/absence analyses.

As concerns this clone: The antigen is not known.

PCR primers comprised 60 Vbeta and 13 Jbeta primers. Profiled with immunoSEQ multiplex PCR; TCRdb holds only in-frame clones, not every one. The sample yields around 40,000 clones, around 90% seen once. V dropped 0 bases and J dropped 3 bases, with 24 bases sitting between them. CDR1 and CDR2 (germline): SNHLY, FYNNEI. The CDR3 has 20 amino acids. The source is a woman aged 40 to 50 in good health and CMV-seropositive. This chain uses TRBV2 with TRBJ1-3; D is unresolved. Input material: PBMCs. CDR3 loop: CASSEARVGRSLWGGNTIYF. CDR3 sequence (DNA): TGTGCCAGCAGTGAAGCGCGGGTAGGCAGGTCCCTGTGGGGTGGAAACACCATATATTTT.